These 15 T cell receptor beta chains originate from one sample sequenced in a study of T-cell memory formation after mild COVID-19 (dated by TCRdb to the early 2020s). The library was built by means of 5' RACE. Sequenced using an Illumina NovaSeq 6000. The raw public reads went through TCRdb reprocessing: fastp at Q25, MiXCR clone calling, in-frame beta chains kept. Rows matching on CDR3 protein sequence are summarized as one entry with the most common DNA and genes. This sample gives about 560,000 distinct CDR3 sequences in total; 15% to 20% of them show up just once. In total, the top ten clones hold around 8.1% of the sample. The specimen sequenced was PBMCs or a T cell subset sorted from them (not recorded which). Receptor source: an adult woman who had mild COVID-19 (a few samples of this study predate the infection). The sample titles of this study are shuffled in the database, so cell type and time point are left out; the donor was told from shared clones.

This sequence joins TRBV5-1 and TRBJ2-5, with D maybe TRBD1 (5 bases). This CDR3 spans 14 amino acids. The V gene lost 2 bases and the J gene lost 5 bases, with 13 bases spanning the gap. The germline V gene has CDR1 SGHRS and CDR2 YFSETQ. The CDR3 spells CASSFKQGGETQYF. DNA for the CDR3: TGCGCCAGCAGCTTCAAGCAGGGCGGTGAGACCCAGTACTTC.

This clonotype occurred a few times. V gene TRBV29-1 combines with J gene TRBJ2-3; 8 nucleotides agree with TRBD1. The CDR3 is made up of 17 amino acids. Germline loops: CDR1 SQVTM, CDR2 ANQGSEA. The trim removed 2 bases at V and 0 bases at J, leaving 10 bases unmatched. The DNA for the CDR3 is TGCAGCGTTGAAAGGGCATCAGGGGGCCTGAGCACAGATACGCAGTATTTT. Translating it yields CSVERASGGLSTDTQYF.

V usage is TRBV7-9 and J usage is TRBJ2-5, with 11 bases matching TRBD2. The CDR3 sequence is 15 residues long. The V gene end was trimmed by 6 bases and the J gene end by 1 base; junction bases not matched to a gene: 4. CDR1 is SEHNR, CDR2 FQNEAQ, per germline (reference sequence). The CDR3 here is CASRIAGGSQETQYF. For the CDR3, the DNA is TGTGCCAGCAGGATAGCGGGAGGGTCCCAAGAGACCCAGTACTTC.

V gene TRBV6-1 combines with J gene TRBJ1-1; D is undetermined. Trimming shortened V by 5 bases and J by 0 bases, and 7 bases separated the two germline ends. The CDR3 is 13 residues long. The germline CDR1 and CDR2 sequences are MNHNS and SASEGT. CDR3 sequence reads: CASSKQMNTEAFF. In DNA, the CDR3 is TGTGCCAGCAGTAAGCAGATGAACACTGAAGCTTTCTTT.

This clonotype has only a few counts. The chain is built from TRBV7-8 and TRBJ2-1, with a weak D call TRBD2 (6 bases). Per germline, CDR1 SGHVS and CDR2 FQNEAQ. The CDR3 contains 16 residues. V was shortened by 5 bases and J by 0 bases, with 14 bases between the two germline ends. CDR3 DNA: TGTGCCAGCAGCCGCCCGGGGGTCGTCTCCTACAATGAGCAGTTCTTC. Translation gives CASSRPGVVSYNEQFF.

CDR3 DNA sequence: TGCGCCAGCAGCTTCACTAGCGGGTTATACAATGAGCAGTTCTTC. It encodes CASSFTSGLYNEQFF. V is TRBV5-1 and J is TRBJ2-1; 9 bases are shared with TRBD2. The CDR3 is 15 amino acids. Germline V CDR1 and CDR2: SGHRS, YFSETQ. V lost 2 bases, J lost 4 bases, and 4 bases stayed unmatched. Drawing the rest from reference TRBV5-1 and TRBJ2-1, the complete variable domain is KAGVTQTPRYLIKTRGQQVTLSCSPISGHRSVSWYQQTPGQGLQFLFEYFSETQRNKGNFPGRFSGRQFSNSRSEMNVSTLELGDSALYLCASSFTSGLYNEQFFGPGTRLTVL.

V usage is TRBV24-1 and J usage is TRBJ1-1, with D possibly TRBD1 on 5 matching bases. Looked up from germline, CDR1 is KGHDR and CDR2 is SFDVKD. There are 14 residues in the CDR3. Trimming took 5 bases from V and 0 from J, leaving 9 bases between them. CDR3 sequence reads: CATSGGNMNTEAFF. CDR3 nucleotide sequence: TGTGCCACCAGTGGGGGCAACATGAACACTGAAGCTTTCTTT.

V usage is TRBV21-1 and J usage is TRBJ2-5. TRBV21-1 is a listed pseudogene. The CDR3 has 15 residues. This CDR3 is CASSKALDLQETQYF. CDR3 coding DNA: TGTGCCAGCAGCAAAGCGCTGGATTTACAAGAGACCCAGTACTTC.

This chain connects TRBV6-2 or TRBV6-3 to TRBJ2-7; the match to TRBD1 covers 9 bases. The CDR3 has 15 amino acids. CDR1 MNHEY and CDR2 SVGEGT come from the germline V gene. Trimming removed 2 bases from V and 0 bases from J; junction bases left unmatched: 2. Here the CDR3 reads CASSYGTGNSYEQYF. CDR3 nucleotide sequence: TGTGCCAGCAGTTACGGGACAGGGAACTCCTACGAGCAGTACTTC.

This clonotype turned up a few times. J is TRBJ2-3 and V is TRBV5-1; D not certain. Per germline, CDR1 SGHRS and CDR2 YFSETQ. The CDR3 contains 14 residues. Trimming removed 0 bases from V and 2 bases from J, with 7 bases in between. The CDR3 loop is CASSLGQDTDTQYF. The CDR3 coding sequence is TGCGCCAGCAGCTTGGGACAAGACACAGATACGCAGTATTTT.

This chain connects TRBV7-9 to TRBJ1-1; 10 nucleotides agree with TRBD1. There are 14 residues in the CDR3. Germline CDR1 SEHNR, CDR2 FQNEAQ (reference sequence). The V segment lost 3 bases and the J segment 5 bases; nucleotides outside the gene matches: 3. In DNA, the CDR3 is TGTGCCAGCAGCTTCGGGACAGGGGCGACTGAAGCTTTCTTT. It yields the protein CASSFGTGATEAFF.

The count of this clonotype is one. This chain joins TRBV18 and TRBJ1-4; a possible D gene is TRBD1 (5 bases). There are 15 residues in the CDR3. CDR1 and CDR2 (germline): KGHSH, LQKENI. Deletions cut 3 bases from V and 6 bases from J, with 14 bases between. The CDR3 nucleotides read TGTGCCAGCTCACCGTTAGGGGTTGTGGATGAAAAACTGTTTTTT. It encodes CASSPLGVVDEKLFF.

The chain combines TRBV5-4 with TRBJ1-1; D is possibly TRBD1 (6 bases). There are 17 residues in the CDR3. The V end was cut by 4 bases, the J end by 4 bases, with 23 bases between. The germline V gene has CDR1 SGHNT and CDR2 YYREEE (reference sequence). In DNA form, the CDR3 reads TGTGCCAGCAGCCGGGGCCCGGAACGACTGGGGGCCACTGAAGCTTTCTTT. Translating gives CASSRGPERLGATEAFF. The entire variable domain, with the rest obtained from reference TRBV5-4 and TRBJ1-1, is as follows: ETGVTQSPTHLIKTRGQQVTLRCSSQSGHNTVSWYQQALGQGPQFIFQYYREEENGRGNFPPRFSGLQFPNYSSELNVNALELDDSALYLCASSRGPERLGATEAFFGQGTRLTVV.

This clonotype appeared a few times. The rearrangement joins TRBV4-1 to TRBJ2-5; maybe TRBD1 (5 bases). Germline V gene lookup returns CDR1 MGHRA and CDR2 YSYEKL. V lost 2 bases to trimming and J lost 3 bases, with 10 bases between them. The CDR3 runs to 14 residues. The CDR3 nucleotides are TGCGCCAGCAGCCAACCAGGACAAGAAGAGACCCAGTACTTC. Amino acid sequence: CASSQPGQEETQYF.

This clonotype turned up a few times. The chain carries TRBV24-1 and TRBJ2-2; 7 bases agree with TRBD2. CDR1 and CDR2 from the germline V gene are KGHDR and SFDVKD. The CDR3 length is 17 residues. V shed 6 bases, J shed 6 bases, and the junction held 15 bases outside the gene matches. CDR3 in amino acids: CATSSTRRGFVPGELFF. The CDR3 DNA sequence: TGTGCCACCAGTAGTACCAGGCGGGGGTTCGTGCCCGGGGAGCTGTTTTTT.